The 6 T cell receptor beta chains in this list originate from one sample, sequenced in a study of blood T cell repertoires in COVID-19. Libraries were prepared by immunoSEQ multiplex PCR; TCRdb keeps only in-frame clonotypes and omits some of them. The data hold 55,000 to 65,000 clones, with around nine tenths observed a single time. What was sequenced was peripheral blood. These receptors were collected from a woman older than 75 with active COVID-19.

The CDR3 region is CASSQVSTGELFF. CDR3 in DNA: TGTGCCAGCAGCCAAGTGTCTACCGGGGAGCTGTTTTTT. The V gene is TRBV3-1 (or the pseudogene TRBV3-2), the J gene TRBJ2-2, with no clear D. Germline V gene sequence: CDR1 LGHDT, CDR2 YNNKEL (reference sequence). The CDR3 totals 13 residues. V shed 1 base and J shed 5 bases, with 5 bases lying between them.

The chain uses TRBV30 and TRBJ1-1; D uncertain. Germline V gene data show CDR1 as GTSNPN and CDR2 as SVGIG (reference sequence). V lost 1 base and J lost 1, with 4 bases in between. This CDR3 has 12 residues. The CDR3 bases are TGTGCCTGGAGTGACGGGAACACTGAAGCTTTCTTT. Translating it yields CAWSDGNTEAFF. Complete variable domain (other parts from reference TRBV30 and TRBJ1-1): SQTIHQWPATLVQPVGSPLSLECTVEGTSNPNLYWYRQAAGRGLQLLFYSVGIGQISSEVPQNLSASRPQDRQFILSSKKLLLSDSGFYLCAWSDGNTEAFFGQGTRLTVV.

V gene TRBV3-1 (or the pseudogene TRBV3-2) combines with J gene TRBJ2-5; 15 bases match TRBD2. The CDR3 is made up of 18 amino acids. Per germline, CDR1 LGHDT and CDR2 YNNKEL (reference sequence). V lost 3 bases, J lost 4 bases, and 9 bases stayed unmatched. CDR3 residues: CASSHSGPGLAGGETQYF. The CDR3 bases are TGTGCCAGCAGCCATTCCGGTCCGGGACTAGCGGGGGGAGAGACCCAGTACTTC.

The table lists this clone with a few counts. The chain carries TRBV4-1 and TRBJ1-5; D unclear. The CDR3 covers 15 residues. Trimming pared 0 bases from V and 6 bases from J, leaving 12 bases between. From germline, CDR1 is MGHRA and CDR2 YSYEKL. The CDR3 sequence is CASSQDPGSGQPQHF. CDR3 in DNA: TGCGCCAGCAGCCAAGATCCCGGCTCGGGTCAGCCCCAGCATTTT.

V is TRBV6-6 and J is TRBJ2-5, with 9 nucleotides matching TRBD2. V was clipped by 5 bases and J by 4 bases; unmatched bases: 14. Looked up from germline, CDR1 is MNHNY and CDR2 is SVGAGI (reference sequence). The CDR3 runs 17 residues. The CDR3 region has the DNA TGTGCCAGCAGTCCAGATCGTTTATCGGGACTAGCAGAGACCCAGTACTTC. This codes for CASSPDRLSGLAETQYF.

This chain connects TRBV5-8 to TRBJ1-5; D unclear. The V gene's germline CDR1 is SGHTS and CDR2 YDEGEE. This CDR3 contains 11 residues. With 4 bases removed from V and 4 bases from J, the gap between germline ends came to 3 bases. CDR3 loop: CASSLNQPQHF. CDR3 in DNA: TGTGCCAGCAGCCTAAATCAGCCCCAGCATTTT.